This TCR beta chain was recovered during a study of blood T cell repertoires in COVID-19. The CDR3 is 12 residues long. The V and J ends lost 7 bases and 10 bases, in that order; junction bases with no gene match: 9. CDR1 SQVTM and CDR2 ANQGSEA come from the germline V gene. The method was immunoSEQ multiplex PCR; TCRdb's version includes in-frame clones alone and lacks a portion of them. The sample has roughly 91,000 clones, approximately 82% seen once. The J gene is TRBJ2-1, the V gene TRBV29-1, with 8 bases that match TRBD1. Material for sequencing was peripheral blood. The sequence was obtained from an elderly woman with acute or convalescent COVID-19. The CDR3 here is CSGETGAAEQFF. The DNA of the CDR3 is TGCAGCGGGGAGACAGGGGCCGCCGAGCAGTTCTTC.